Presented here are 12 T cell receptor beta chains from one specimen sequenced in a study of breast tumors, draining lymph nodes, adjacent tissues. Samples came from axillary lymph nodes draining the breast cancer. Via MiXCR, TCRdb re-called the multiplex PCR reads, giving one row per CDR3 protein. In the table there are 190,000 or so distinct CDR3 sequences, over 25% of which are singletons. The sequenced sample consisted of axillary lymph node tissue. These receptors all stem from a female donor with breast cancer. Some clones in this sample may be carry-over from other donors' samples.

V gene TRBV10-3 combines with J gene TRBJ2-3; no clear D. Trimming removed 0 bases at V and 5 bases at J, with 0 bases between. This CDR3 contains 11 residues. Germline V gives CDR1 ENHRY, CDR2 SYGVKD. CDR3 in amino acids: CAISESDTQYF. The CDR3 bases are TGTGCCATCAGTGAGTCAGATACGCAGTATTTT.

This clonotype was recorded many times. This chain connects TRBV29-1 to TRBJ1-2, with 8 bases matching TRBD1. Germline CDR1 is SQVTM and CDR2 is ANQGSEA. The CDR3 runs to 12 residues. The V gene end was trimmed by 3 bases and the J gene end by 5 bases; junction bases not matched to a gene: 2. The CDR3 region has the DNA TGCAGCGTTGACCGGACAGGGTATGGCTACACCTTC. Translating gives CSVDRTGYGYTF.

Only a few counts were recorded for this clonotype. V is TRBV6-5 and J is TRBJ2-2; 9 nucleotides agree with TRBD2. V lost 5 bases and J lost 1; bases outside the gene matches: 11. The CDR3 loop spans 18 amino acids. CDR1 and CDR2 from the germline V gene are MNHEY and SVGAGI. CDR3 coding DNA: TGTGCCAGCAGTCCGAACACCCTAGCGGGGTTGAACACCGGGGAGCTGTTTTTT. Its protein product is CASSPNTLAGLNTGELFF.

This clonotype was observed at least ten times. This chain links TRBV15 with TRBJ1-5; the D is unclear. In germline, CDR1 is LNHNV, CDR2 YYDKDF (reference sequence). Trimming stripped 3 bases from V and 4 bases from J, with 4 bases between. The CDR3 is 12 amino acids. The CDR3 nucleotides read TGTGCCACCAGCAGTGAAAATCAGCCCCAGCATTTT. This encodes CATSSENQPQHF. The variable domain in full, completed from reference TRBV15 and TRBJ1-5, reads DAMVIQNPRYQVTQFGKPVTLSCSQTLNHNVMYWYQQKSSQAPKLLFHYYDKDFNNEADTPDNFQSRRPNTSFCFLDIRSPGLGDTAMYLCATSSENQPQHFGDGTRLSIL.

A note on this clonotype: A much larger clone differs by one base, so this may be a read error. The chain couples TRBV5-1 to TRBJ2-5, with 8 nucleotides matching TRBD1. The CDR3 extends over 14 amino acids. The germline V gene encodes CDR1 SGHRS and CDR2 YFSETQ. The CDR3 region is CASSLQGAEETRYF. CDR3 nucleotide sequence: TGCGCCAGCAGCTTGCAGGGGGCTGAAGAGACCCGGTACTTC.

Here the CDR3 DNA reads TGTGCCAGCAGTGTAACCATAGCGGGGGACCAGCCCCAGCATTTT. This encodes CASSVTIAGDQPQHF. The genes are TRBV2 and TRBJ1-5; tentative D call: TRBD1 (5 bases). The germline V gene encodes CDR1 SNHLY and CDR2 FYNNEI. The V end was cut by 4 bases, the J end by 7 bases, with 17 bases between. The CDR3 runs 15 residues.

This clonotype was found many times. The V call is TRBV12-3 or TRBV12-4, the J call TRBJ1-5; tentatively, D is TRBD1 (5 bases). The V end lost 6 bases, the J end lost 9 bases, and 18 bases lay between the germline ends. The CDR3 sequence is 14 residues long. In DNA, the CDR3 is TGTGCCAGCAGCCGTGACAGTGCCCGGGTGCCCCAGCATTTT. It is translated as CASSRDSARVPQHF.

The rearrangement links TRBV20-1 to TRBJ2-1; D is unresolved. The CDR3 runs 12 residues. Trimming stripped 7 bases from V and 0 bases from J, with 7 bases between. The germline V gene encodes CDR1 DFQATT and CDR2 SNEGSKA (reference sequence). CDR3 nucleotide sequence: TGCAGTGGAGGAAGCTCCTACAATGAGCAGTTCTTC. Protein: CSGGSSYNEQFF.

This clonotype was seen ten or more times. The chain is built from TRBV13 and TRBJ2-1, with D perhaps matching TRBD1 (5 bases). Deletions cut 4 bases from V and 4 bases from J, with 8 bases between. Per the germline V gene, CDR1 is PRHDT and CDR2 is FYEKMQ (reference sequence). CDR3 length equals 13 residues. The CDR3 is CASSSRQYNEQFF. CDR3 sequence (DNA): TGTGCCAGCAGCTCCAGACAGTACAATGAGCAGTTCTTC.

With regard to this clonotype: Relative to the germline gene, one junction end is altered; a read error may explain this. V usage is TRBV2 and J usage is TRBJ1-2; 8 positions agree with TRBD1. The germline V gene encodes CDR1 SNHLY and CDR2 FYNNEI. The CDR3 loop spans 13 amino acids. The CDR3 coding sequence is TGTGCCCTCAATGGGGTAGGGGCAGGGGGCTACTCCTTC. It is translated as CALNGVGAGGYSF.

This clonotype is judged medium-sized. The chain recombines TRBV2 with TRBJ1-5; D remains unclear. This CDR3 spans 14 amino acids. Per the germline V gene, CDR1 is SNHLY and CDR2 is FYNNEI. V was clipped by 5 bases and J by 0 bases, with 8 bases between them. CDR3 coding DNA: TGTGCCAGCAGTACAGCGTATAGCAATCAGCCCCAGCATTTT. It encodes CASSTAYSNQPQHF. Variable domain in full (rest from reference TRBV2 and TRBJ1-5): EPEVTQTPSHQVTQMGQEVILRCVPISNHLYFYWYRQILGQKVEFLVSFYNNEISEKSEIFDDQFSVERPDGSNFTLKIRSTKLEDSAMYFCASSTAYSNQPQHFGDGTRLSIL.

The rearrangement joins TRBV20-1 to TRBJ2-7, with 12 positions matching TRBD2. V was clipped by 1 base and J by 6 bases; unmatched bases: 4. CDR3 length: 14 residues. Germline values: CDR1 DFQATT, CDR2 SNEGSKA (reference sequence). For the CDR3, the DNA is TGCAGTGCTAGAGGACTAGCGGGAGTAGGCGAGCAGTACTTC. As protein: CSARGLAGVGEQYF.